A selection of T cell receptor beta chains follows, all from one sample in a study of T cell responses to AZD1222 COVID-19 vaccine. Measured with immunoSEQ multiplex PCR; TCRdb has only the in-frame clones, and not every one. The sample lists approximately 150,000 clones, more than 75% occurring once. The input for sequencing was peripheral blood, taken 28 days after the second AZD1222 dose. The source of these receptors is an adult who received the AZD1222 COVID-19 vaccine. The CDR3 runs from the conserved cysteine through the conserved F or W. Each record gives: V gene, D gene, J gene, clone size, CDR3 DNA, CDR3 protein. A D gene is named only where the DNA matches it firmly. Clone size is not always given. Where it is, it says once, few, many or a class for expanded clones.

TRBV5-1	TRBD2	TRBJ2-7	-	TGCGCCAGCAGCGGCGGGAGGTTTTCCTACGAGCAGTACTTC	CASSGGRFSYEQYF
TRBV19	-	TRBJ1-6	-	TGTGCCAGTAGTCAGGGGAACCTTAATTCACCCCTCCACTTT	CASSQGNLNSPLHF
TRBV19	TRBD1	TRBJ2-2	few	TGTGCCAGTATCCTCTGGACAGGGGGCACCGGGGAGCTGTTTTTT	CASILWTGGTGELFF
TRBV3-1/TRBV3-2	-	TRBJ2-7	-	TGTGCCAGCAGCCCGGGGCGCGTTGCGACGCAGTACTTC	CASSPGRVATQYF
TRBV5-6	-	TRBJ2-1	-	TGTGCCAGCAGCCGCGTAAGCTCCTACAATGAGCAGTTCTTC	CASSRVSSYNEQFF
TRBV29-1	-	TRBJ1-1	-	TGCAGCGTGTTCGGGGGAAGAAACACTGAAGCTTTCTTT	CSVFGGRNTEAFF
TRBV2	TRBD1	TRBJ1-5	-	TGTGCCAGCAGAGACAGGGGGCAGAACAATCAGCCCCAGCATTTT	CASRDRGQNNQPQHF
TRBV6-5	TRBD1	TRBJ1-1	-	TGTGCCAGCAGTTACTCGGGACAGGTGAACACTGAAGCTTTCTTT	CASSYSGQVNTEAFF
TRBV4-1	-	TRBJ1-1	-	TGCGCCAGCAGCCAAGAAAGGGTCGGCACTGAAGCTTTCTTT	CASSQERVGTEAFF
TRBV20-1	-	TRBJ1-4	once	TGCAGTGCTAGTCAGGGACCTAATGAAAAACTGTTTTTT	CSASQGPNEKLFF
TRBV11-2	TRBD1	TRBJ2-7	-	TGTGCCAGCAGACAAAGCCGGGACAGGGCCCACGAGCAGTACTTC	CASRQSRDRAHEQYF
TRBV24-1	-	TRBJ1-5	-	TGTGCCACCAGGGGAGCCTTTAAGGATAGCAATCAGCCCCAGCATTTT	CATRGAFKDSNQPQHF
TRBV20-1	TRBD1	TRBJ1-2	-	TGCAGTGCTAGTGGAGACAGGGCTAACTATGGCTACACCTTC	CSASGDRANYGYTF
TRBV19	-	TRBJ2-4	-	TGTGCCAGTAGTCGAGAGGGGATCTTAGCCAAAAACATTCAGTACTTC	CASSREGILAKNIQYF
TRBV6-5	TRBD1	TRBJ1-5	-	TGTGCAGGGATCAGGGGGCAGAATCAGCCCCAGCATTTT	CAGIRGQNQPQHF
TRBV4-1	-	TRBJ1-3	-	TGCGCCAGCAGCCAAGACGGACCGATGGGAAACACCATATATTTT	CASSQDGPMGNTIYF
TRBV6-5	-	TRBJ1-1	-	TGTGCCAGCAGTCCTGGACAGTCGAACACTGAAGCTTTCTTT	CASSPGQSNTEAFF
TRBV9	TRBD2	TRBJ2-5	-	TGTGCCAGCAGCGTAGGAGGAGCGGGGTTGGAGACCCAGTACTTC	CASSVGGAGLETQYF